A selection of T cell receptor beta chains follows, all from one sample in a study of blood T cell repertoires in COVID-19. Measured with immunoSEQ multiplex PCR; TCRdb has only the in-frame clones, and not every one. Here the sample spans approximately 220,000 clones, around 82% being singletons. The sample was PBMCs or T cells enriched from blood (not recorded which). These receptors all come from a woman between 35 and 50 years old who had been exposed to COVID-19. Each CDR3 is given with its conserved first and last residue. The D gene is left open where the match is weak. Size tells how often a clone was seen (once, few, many) or the class of an expanded clone, and some rows leave it out.

j_call: TRBJ1-2; v_call: TRBV5-1; clone_size: NA; d_call: NA; cdr3_nt: TGCGCCAGCAGCTTGGGGCAGAGGAGCGGCTACACCTTC; cdr3_aa: CASSLGQRSGYTF
j_call: TRBJ1-5; v_call: TRBV15; clone_size: NA; d_call: NA; cdr3_nt: TGTGCCACCACTGACAGGTACAATCAGCCCCAGCATTTT; cdr3_aa: CATTDRYNQPQHF
j_call: TRBJ1-1; v_call: TRBV5-6; clone_size: NA; d_call: NA; cdr3_nt: TGTGCCAGCAGCTTAGGTGGGGCAGGGAACACTGAAGCTTTCTTT; cdr3_aa: CASSLGGAGNTEAFF
j_call: TRBJ2-2; v_call: TRBV15; clone_size: NA; d_call: NA; cdr3_nt: TGTGCCACCAGCAGAGCGTACTCCACCGGGGAGCTGTTTTTT; cdr3_aa: CATSRAYSTGELFF
j_call: TRBJ1-4; v_call: TRBV2; clone_size: NA; d_call: TRBD1; cdr3_nt: TGTGCCAGCAGGACGGACAGGGGGCGGCCGGAACTGTTTTTT; cdr3_aa: CASRTDRGRPELFF
j_call: TRBJ1-2; v_call: TRBV14; clone_size: NA; d_call: NA; cdr3_nt: TGTGCCAGCAGCCGAAGCGGTCGGGGTTATGGCTACACCTTC; cdr3_aa: CASSRSGRGYGYTF
j_call: TRBJ1-6; v_call: TRBV15; clone_size: few; d_call: TRBD1; cdr3_nt: TGTGCCACCAGCGCTACAGGGGGGCCCCTCCACTTT; cdr3_aa: CATSATGGPLHF
j_call: TRBJ2-1; v_call: TRBV18; clone_size: NA; d_call: TRBD1; cdr3_nt: TGTGCCAGCTCTGGGGACAGGGCCTACAATGAGCAGTTCTTC; cdr3_aa: CASSGDRAYNEQFF
j_call: TRBJ1-2; v_call: TRBV28; clone_size: NA; d_call: TRBD1; cdr3_nt: TGTGCCAGCAGTTTACGGACAGGGAGTGGCTACACCTTC; cdr3_aa: CASSLRTGSGYTF
j_call: TRBJ1-6; v_call: TRBV4-2; clone_size: NA; d_call: TRBD1; cdr3_nt: TGTGCCAGCAGCCAAACGACAGGGGGTGGTTCACCCCTCCACTTT; cdr3_aa: CASSQTTGGGSPLHF
j_call: TRBJ2-2; v_call: TRBV7-3; clone_size: few; d_call: TRBD1; cdr3_nt: TGTGCCAGCAGCTTCCGACAGGGTCCCACCGGGGAGCTGTTTTTT; cdr3_aa: CASSFRQGPTGELFF
j_call: TRBJ1-4; v_call: TRBV6-2/TRBV6-3; clone_size: NA; d_call: NA; cdr3_nt: TGTGCCAGCAGCCTCCTGCCGGTGGAGTATGCAACTAATGAAAAACTGTTTTTT; cdr3_aa: CASSLLPVEYATNEKLFF
j_call: TRBJ1-1; v_call: TRBV6-2/TRBV6-3; clone_size: NA; d_call: TRBD1; cdr3_nt: TGTGCCAGCAGCGACATGACAGGGTCCACTGAAGCTTTCTTT; cdr3_aa: CASSDMTGSTEAFF
j_call: TRBJ2-5; v_call: TRBV19; clone_size: NA; d_call: TRBD2; cdr3_nt: TGTGCCAGTAGTATCGGGCCAGCGGGGGGGCAAGAGACCCAGTACTTC; cdr3_aa: CASSIGPAGGQETQYF
j_call: TRBJ2-7; v_call: TRBV18; clone_size: NA; d_call: TRBD1; cdr3_nt: TGTGCCAGCACCGCGGACAGGGCGTCCTACGAGCAGTACTTC; cdr3_aa: CASTADRASYEQYF
j_call: TRBJ1-1; v_call: TRBV11-1; clone_size: NA; d_call: NA; cdr3_nt: TGTGCCAGCAGCTTGGAGACGAACACTGAAGCTTTCTTT; cdr3_aa: CASSLETNTEAFF
j_call: TRBJ1-2; v_call: TRBV19; clone_size: once; d_call: NA; cdr3_nt: TGTGCCAGTAGTATAGTCGGGACTAACTATGGCTACACCTTC; cdr3_aa: CASSIVGTNYGYTF
j_call: TRBJ1-6; v_call: TRBV30; clone_size: NA; d_call: NA; cdr3_nt: TGTGCCTGGAGTGTAATGGGGCCACCCCTCCACTTT; cdr3_aa: CAWSVMGPPLHF
j_call: TRBJ1-2; v_call: TRBV2; clone_size: NA; d_call: NA; cdr3_nt: TGTGCCACTCAGGAGACAGGACGCTATGGCTACACCTTC; cdr3_aa: CATQETGRYGYTF
j_call: TRBJ1-2; v_call: TRBV12-3/TRBV12-4; clone_size: NA; d_call: NA; cdr3_nt: TGTGCCAGCAGACTACAGGCTAACTATGGCTACACCTTC; cdr3_aa: CASRLQANYGYTF
j_call: TRBJ1-2; v_call: TRBV4-3; clone_size: NA; d_call: NA; cdr3_nt: TGCGCCAGCAGCCAAGATCCAGGGGAATTTAGCTATGGCTACACCTTC; cdr3_aa: CASSQDPGEFSYGYTF
j_call: TRBJ2-2; v_call: TRBV12-3/TRBV12-4; clone_size: NA; d_call: TRBD1; cdr3_nt: TGTGCCAGCAACCAGGGGACAGCCGGGGAGCTGTTTTTT; cdr3_aa: CASNQGTAGELFF
j_call: TRBJ1-2; v_call: TRBV7-2; clone_size: NA; d_call: TRBD1; cdr3_nt: TGTGCCAGCAGCCCATCGACAGGGGGCTATGGCTACACCTTC; cdr3_aa: CASSPSTGGYGYTF
j_call: TRBJ1-1; v_call: TRBV6-6; clone_size: NA; d_call: NA; cdr3_nt: TGTGCCAGCAGGTTTTCACAGGGGAACACTGAAGCTTTCTTT; cdr3_aa: CASRFSQGNTEAFF
j_call: TRBJ1-2; v_call: TRBV5-1; clone_size: NA; d_call: NA; cdr3_nt: TGCGCCAGCAGCTTTGTTGGCCAGGACTATGGCTACACCTTC; cdr3_aa: CASSFVGQDYGYTF
j_call: TRBJ2-1; v_call: TRBV4-3; clone_size: NA; d_call: TRBD1; cdr3_nt: TGCGCCAGCAGCCACCGGGACAGGGGGCGAAATGAGCAGTTCTTC; cdr3_aa: CASSHRDRGRNEQFF
j_call: TRBJ1-2; v_call: TRBV6-5; clone_size: NA; d_call: TRBD1; cdr3_nt: TGTGCCAGCAGCCTTGACAGGGCGGGCGGCTACACCTTC; cdr3_aa: CASSLDRAGGYTF
j_call: TRBJ2-1; v_call: TRBV6-5; clone_size: NA; d_call: NA; cdr3_nt: TGTGCCAGCAGACCCAGGGTTTTAAGCTACAATGAGCAGTTCTTC; cdr3_aa: CASRPRVLSYNEQFF
j_call: TRBJ2-2; v_call: TRBV12-5; clone_size: NA; d_call: TRBD2; cdr3_nt: TGTGCTAGTGGTTTCAGGTCGACTAGCGGGATGAACACCGGGGAGCTGTTTTTT; cdr3_aa: CASGFRSTSGMNTGELFF
j_call: TRBJ1-1; v_call: TRBV18; clone_size: NA; d_call: TRBD1; cdr3_nt: TGTGCCAGCTCGCGACAGGGGTTGAACACTGAAGCTTTCTTT; cdr3_aa: CASSRQGLNTEAFF
j_call: TRBJ1-6; v_call: TRBV27; clone_size: NA; d_call: NA; cdr3_nt: TGTGCCAGCACCCTACTGGGAGGGTTAAGGAATTCACCCCTCCACTTT; cdr3_aa: CASTLLGGLRNSPLHF
j_call: TRBJ2-1; v_call: TRBV29-1; clone_size: once; d_call: NA; cdr3_nt: TGCAGCGTTGAAGATCCGGCAGGAATGTTTGGTAGCGATGAGCAGTTCTTC; cdr3_aa: CSVEDPAGMFGSDEQFF
j_call: TRBJ1-4; v_call: TRBV7-2; clone_size: NA; d_call: TRBD1; cdr3_nt: TGTGCCAGCAGGACAGGGGCCGCGAGTGAAAAACTGTTTTTT; cdr3_aa: CASRTGAASEKLFF
j_call: TRBJ1-2; v_call: TRBV18; clone_size: NA; d_call: NA; cdr3_nt: TGTGCCAGCTCACCCTACGACAGATCTAGCTATGGCTACACCTTC; cdr3_aa: CASSPYDRSSYGYTF
j_call: TRBJ1-2; v_call: TRBV5-4; clone_size: NA; d_call: TRBD1; cdr3_nt: TGTGCCAGCAGCCCGAGGGTGGTAGCCAGGGGGCGAGCTAACTATGGCTACACCTTC; cdr3_aa: CASSPRVVARGRANYGYTF